The TCR beta chain described here comes from a study of Graves' ophthalmopathy and Graves' hyperthyroidism. The authors amplified TCR beta CDR3 regions, and they did so from RNA transcripts for repertoire sequencing. Second-round multiplex PCR came after a first-round RT-PCR that employed HTBI primers. One entry per CDR3 protein results from TCRdb running MiXCR on the multiplex PCR reads. The sample contains 230,000 or so distinct CDR3 sequences, around 50% of which appear only once. Trimming pared 4 bases from V and 7 bases from J, leaving 14 bases between. The CDR3 is 13 amino acids. Germline CDR1 is SGHRS and CDR2 is YFSETQ. Donors with ophthalmopathy: moderate-to-severe activity, CAS ≥3, NOSPECS ≥4, duration under 3 months. This clonotype came up once.

V and J are TRBV5-1 and TRBJ1-2; D call uncertain. Material for sequencing was peripheral blood. The receptor was derived from an adult man with Graves' ophthalmopathy. Written as DNA, the CDR3 is TGCGCCAGCAGCCCGGTGCCTAAGGGTGGCTACACCTTC. Protein: CASSPVPKGGYTF.